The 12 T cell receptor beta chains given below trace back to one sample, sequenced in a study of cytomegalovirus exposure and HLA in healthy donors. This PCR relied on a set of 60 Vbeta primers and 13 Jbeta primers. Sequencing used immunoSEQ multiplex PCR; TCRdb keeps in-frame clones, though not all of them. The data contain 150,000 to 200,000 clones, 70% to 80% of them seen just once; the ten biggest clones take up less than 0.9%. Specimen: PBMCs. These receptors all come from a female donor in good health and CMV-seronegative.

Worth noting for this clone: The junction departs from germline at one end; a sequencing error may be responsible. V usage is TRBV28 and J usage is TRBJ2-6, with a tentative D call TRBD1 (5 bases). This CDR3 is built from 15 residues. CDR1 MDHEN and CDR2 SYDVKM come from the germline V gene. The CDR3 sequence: CASSLIQTGANGLTF. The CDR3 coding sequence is TGTGCCAGCAGTTTAATCCAAACTGGGGCCAACGGCCTGACTTTC.

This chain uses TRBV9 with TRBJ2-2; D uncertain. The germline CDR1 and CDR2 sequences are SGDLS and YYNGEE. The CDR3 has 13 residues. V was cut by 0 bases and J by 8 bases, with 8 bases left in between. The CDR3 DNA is TGTGCCAGCAGCGTAGCTAGATTAGGGGAGCTGTTTTTT. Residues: CASSVARLGELFF.

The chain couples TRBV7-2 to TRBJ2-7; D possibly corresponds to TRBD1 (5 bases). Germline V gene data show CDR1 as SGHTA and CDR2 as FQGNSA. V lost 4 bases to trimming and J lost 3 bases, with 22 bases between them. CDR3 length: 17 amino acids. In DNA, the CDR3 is TGTGCCAGCAGCTCCCGAGGCGGAGCACAGGCGGTCTACGAGCAGTACTTC. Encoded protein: CASSSRGGAQAVYEQYF.

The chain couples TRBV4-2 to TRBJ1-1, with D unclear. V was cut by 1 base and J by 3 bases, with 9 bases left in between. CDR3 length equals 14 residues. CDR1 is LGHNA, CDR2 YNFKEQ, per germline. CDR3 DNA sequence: TGTGCCAGCAGCCAAGTGCACGGGGACACTGAAGCTTTCTTT. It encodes CASSQVHGDTEAFF.

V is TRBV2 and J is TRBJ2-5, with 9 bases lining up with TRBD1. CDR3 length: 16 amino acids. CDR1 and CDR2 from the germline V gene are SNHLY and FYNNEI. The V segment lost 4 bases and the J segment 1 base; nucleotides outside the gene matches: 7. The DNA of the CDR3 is TGTGCCAGCAGTGGGACAGGGGAATGGAGCCAAGAGACCCAGTACTTC. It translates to CASSGTGEWSQETQYF.

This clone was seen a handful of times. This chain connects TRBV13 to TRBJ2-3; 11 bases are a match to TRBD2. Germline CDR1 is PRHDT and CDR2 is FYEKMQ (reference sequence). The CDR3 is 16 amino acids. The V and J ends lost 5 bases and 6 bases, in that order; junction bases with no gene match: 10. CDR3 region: CASSARGLAVADTQYF. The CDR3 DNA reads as TGTGCCAGCAGCGCCCGGGGACTAGCGGTCGCGGATACGCAGTATTTT.

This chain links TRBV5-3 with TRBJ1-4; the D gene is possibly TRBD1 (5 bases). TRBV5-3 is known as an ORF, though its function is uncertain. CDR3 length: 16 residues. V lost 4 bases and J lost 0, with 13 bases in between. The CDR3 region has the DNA TGTGCCAGAAGCCTTAGGGGTCCACCAACTAATGAAAAACTGTTTTTT. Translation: CARSLRGPPTNEKLFF.

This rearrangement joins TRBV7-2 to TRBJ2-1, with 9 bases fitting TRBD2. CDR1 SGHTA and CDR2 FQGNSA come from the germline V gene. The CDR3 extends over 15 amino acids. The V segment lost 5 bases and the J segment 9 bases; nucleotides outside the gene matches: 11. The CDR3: CASSARRGGVGEQFF. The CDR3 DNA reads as TGTGCCAGCAGCGCGAGGCGGGGGGGCGTCGGTGAGCAGTTCTTC.

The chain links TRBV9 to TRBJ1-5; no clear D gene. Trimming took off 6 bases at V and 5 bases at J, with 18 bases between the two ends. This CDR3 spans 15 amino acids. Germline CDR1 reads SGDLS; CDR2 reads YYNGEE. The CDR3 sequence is CASILPESRDQPQHF. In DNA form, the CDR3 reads TGTGCCAGCATCCTGCCGGAGTCCCGGGATCAGCCCCAGCATTTT. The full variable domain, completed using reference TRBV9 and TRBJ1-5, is DSGVTQTPKHLITATGQRVTLRCSPRSGDLSVYWYQQSLDQGLQFLIQYYNGEERAKGNILERFSAQQFPDLHSELNLSSLELGDSALYFCASILPESRDQPQHFGDGTRLSIL.

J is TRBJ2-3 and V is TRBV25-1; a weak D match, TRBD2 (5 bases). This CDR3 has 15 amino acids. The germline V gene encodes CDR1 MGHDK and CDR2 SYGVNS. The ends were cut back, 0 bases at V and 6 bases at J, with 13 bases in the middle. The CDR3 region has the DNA TGTGCCAGCAGTGAATACGCGGGCTATTTGGATACGCAGTATTTT. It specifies CASSEYAGYLDTQYF.

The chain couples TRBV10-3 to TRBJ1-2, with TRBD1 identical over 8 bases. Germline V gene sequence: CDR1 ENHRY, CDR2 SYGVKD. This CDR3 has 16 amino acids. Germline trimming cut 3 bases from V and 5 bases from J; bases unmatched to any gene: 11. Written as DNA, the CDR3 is TGTGCCATCAGTGAACCCCCAGGGGGCAGATGGTATGGCTACACCTTC. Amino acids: CAISEPPGGRWYGYTF.

The DNA for the CDR3 is TGCGCCAGCAGCCCTCAATGGGGGCGCGGGTCCTATAATTCACCCCTCCACTTT. Its protein is CASSPQWGRGSYNSPLHF. The chain has TRBV4-1 and TRBJ1-6, with TRBD1 as a possible D gene (6 bases). V was pared by 4 bases and J by 1 base, with 17 bases between. There are 18 residues in the CDR3. CDR1 and CDR2 from the germline V gene are MGHRA and YSYEKL.